The sequence of this T cell receptor (beta chain) was determined in a study of blood T cells in healthy people across ages. The study's findings and limits: Naive T cell percentage by flow cytometry tracked strongly with beta diversity. The study could not conclusively compare naive and antigen-experienced cells, given its unsorted PBMCs. Age brought a roughly linear fall in TCR beta diversity measured per million T cells.

Details on this clonotype: Its antigen is not identified.

Germline values: CDR1 LNHNV, CDR2 YYDKDF (reference sequence). The CDR3 consists of 18 residues. V gave up 0 bases and J gave up 1 base; unmatched junction bases: 11. Combining a sample-barcoded 5' primer with a J-beta primer mix, a second PCR ran for roughly 7 to 12 cycles. One entry per CDR3 protein, called by TCRdb with MiXCR from the 5' RACE reads. Found here are roughly 1.9 million distinct CDR3 sequences, roughly two fifths of them singletons; the top ten hold about 21%. Material for sequencing was blood. The TCR sequence derives from a human donor in good health. This sequence joins TRBV15 and TRBJ1-2, with 7 nucleotides matching TRBD1. CDR3 protein: CATSRDIADRRSNYGYTF. Written as DNA, the CDR3 is TGTGCCACCAGCAGAGATATTGCGGACAGGAGAAGTAACTATGGCTACACCTTC.